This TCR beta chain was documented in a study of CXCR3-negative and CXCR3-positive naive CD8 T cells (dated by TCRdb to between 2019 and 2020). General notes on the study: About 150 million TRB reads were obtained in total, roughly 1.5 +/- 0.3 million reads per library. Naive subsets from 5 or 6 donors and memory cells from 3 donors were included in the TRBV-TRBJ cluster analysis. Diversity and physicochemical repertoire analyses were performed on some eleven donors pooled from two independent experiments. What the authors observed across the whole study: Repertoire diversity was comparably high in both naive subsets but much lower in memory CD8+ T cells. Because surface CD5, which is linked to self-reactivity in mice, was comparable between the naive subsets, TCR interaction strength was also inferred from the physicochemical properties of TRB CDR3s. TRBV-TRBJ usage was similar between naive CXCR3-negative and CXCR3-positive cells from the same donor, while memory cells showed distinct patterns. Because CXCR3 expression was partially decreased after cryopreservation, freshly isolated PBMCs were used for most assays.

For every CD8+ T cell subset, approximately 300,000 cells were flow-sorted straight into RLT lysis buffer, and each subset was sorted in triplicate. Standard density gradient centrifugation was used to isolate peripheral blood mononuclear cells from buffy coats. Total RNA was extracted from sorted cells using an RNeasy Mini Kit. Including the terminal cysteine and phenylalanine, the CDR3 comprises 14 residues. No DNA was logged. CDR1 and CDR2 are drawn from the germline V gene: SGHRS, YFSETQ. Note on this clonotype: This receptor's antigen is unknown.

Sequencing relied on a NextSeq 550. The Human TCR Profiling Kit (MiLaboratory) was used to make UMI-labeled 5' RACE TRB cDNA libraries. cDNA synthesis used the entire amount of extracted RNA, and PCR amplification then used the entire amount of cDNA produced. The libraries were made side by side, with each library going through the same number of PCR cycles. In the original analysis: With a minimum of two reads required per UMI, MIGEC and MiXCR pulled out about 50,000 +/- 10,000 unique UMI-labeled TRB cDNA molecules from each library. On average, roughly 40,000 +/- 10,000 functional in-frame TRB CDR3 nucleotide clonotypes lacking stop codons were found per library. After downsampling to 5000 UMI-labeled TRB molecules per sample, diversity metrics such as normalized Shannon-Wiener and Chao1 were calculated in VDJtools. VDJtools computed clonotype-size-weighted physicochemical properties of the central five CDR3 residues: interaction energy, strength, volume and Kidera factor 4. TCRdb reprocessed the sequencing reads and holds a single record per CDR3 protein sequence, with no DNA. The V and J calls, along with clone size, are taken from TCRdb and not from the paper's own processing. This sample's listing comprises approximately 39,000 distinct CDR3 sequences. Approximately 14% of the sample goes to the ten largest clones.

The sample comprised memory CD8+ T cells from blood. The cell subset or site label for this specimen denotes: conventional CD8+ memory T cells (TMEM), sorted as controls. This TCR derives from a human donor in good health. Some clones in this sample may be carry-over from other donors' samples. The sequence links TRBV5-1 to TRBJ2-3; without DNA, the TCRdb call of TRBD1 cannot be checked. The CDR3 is CASSPGQGEDTQYF.